What follows is one T cell receptor (beta chain) and its context. Assay used: immunoSEQ multiplex PCR; TCRdb lists only in-frame clones, some missing. The sample gives approximately 500,000 clones, about 84% of which show up once; roughly 13% is in the top ten. The CDR3 extends over 12 amino acids. Germline loops: CDR1 MDHEN, CDR2 SYDVKM. Between the trimmed V and J ends, which lost 4 bases and 8 bases, there was a span of 9 bases. The entry originates in a study of shared clonotypes between healthy human individuals. The origin of this receptor is a woman in her thirties or forties in good health. Some clones in this sample may be carry-over from other donors' samples. V gene TRBV28 combines with J gene TRBJ2-1; D assignment may be TRBD1 or TRBD2 (5 bases each). Sequenced input: PBMCs. CDR3 protein: CASSSPGHEQFF. In DNA form, the CDR3 reads TGTGCCAGCAGTTCCCCGGGGCATGAGCAGTTCTTC.